The 24 T cell receptor beta chains reported below all come from one sample, sequenced in a study of yellow fever vaccine responses in identical twins. MiXCR was run by TCRdb on the RT-PCR reads, yielding one entry per CDR3 protein. The repertoire holds about 11,000 distinct CDR3 sequences, with more than 65% as singletons. This material consisted of T cells from blood (PBMCs), unsorted or a sorted subset (not recorded which), taken before or after yellow fever vaccination (not recorded which). The receptors originated from a woman between 18 and 30 years old who received the yellow fever vaccine.

In its sample, this clonotype was seen a few times. J is TRBJ2-7 and V is TRBV11-3; a possible D gene is TRBD2 (5 bases). The CDR3 has 13 residues. The V gene's germline CDR1 is SGHNT and CDR2 YENEEA. Trimming left V 6 bases short and J 6 bases short, with 15 bases between. The CDR3 spells CASRRRSTGEQYF. CDR3 nucleotides: TGTGCCAGCAGGCGGAGGAGCACCGGCGAGCAGTACTTC.

The V gene is TRBV1, the J gene TRBJ2-2; the DNA was not compared with TRBD2, the D call given in the table. TRBV1 is listed as a pseudogene. The CDR3 covers 17 residues. CDR3 nucleotides: TGCACCAGCAGCCAAGATAGCGGGGGGGCGGTCACCGGGGAGCTGTTTTTT. Protein product: CTSSQDSGGAVTGELFF.

This rearrangement joins TRBV29-1 to TRBJ2-5; D ambiguous. The CDR3 extends over 12 amino acids. The germline V gene encodes CDR1 SQVTM and CDR2 ANQGSEA. V was shortened by 3 bases and J by 5 bases, with 10 bases between the two germline ends. CDR3 residues: CSVDLGLETQYF. The CDR3 DNA sequence: TGCAGCGTTGACTTGGGTCTTGAGACCCAGTACTTC. Based on the CDR3 plus reference TRBV29-1 and TRBJ2-5, the full variable domain is SAVISQKPSRDICQRGTSLTIQCQVDSQVTMMFWYRQQPGQSLTLIATANQGSEATYESGFVIDKFPISRPNLTFSTLTVSNMSPEDSSIYLCSVDLGLETQYFGPGTRLLVL.

The chain has TRBV9 and TRBJ2-5; 7 nucleotides align to TRBD1. Germline CDR1 and CDR2: SGDLS and YYNGEE. There are 14 residues in the CDR3. The V segment lost 2 bases and the J segment 1 base; nucleotides outside the gene matches: 2. CDR3 bases: TGTGCCAGCAGCGTCAGACAGGGCCAAGAGACCCAGTACTTC. This gives the protein CASSVRQGQETQYF.

This clonotype is labeled as medium-sized. V gene TRBV11-3 combines with J gene TRBJ2-1, with 8 nucleotides matching TRBD2. Germline CDR1 is SGHNT and CDR2 is YENEEA. This CDR3 contains 15 residues. Unmatched junction bases numbered 11, after V lost 5 bases and J lost 8 bases. In nucleotides, the CDR3 is TGTGCCAGCAGCGGCAGTAGCGGGACCATGGATGAGCAGTTCTTC. It translates to CASSGSSGTMDEQFF.

This clonotype was seen just once. The chain has TRBV4-1 and TRBJ1-1, with unresolved D. Germline CDR1 MGHRA, CDR2 YSYEKL. Trimming removed 0 bases at V and 8 bases at J, with 10 bases between. The CDR3 runs to 13 residues. The CDR3 protein is CASSQDVTREAFF. Written as DNA, the CDR3 is TGCGCCAGCAGCCAAGATGTGACGAGGGAAGCTTTCTTT.

The rearrangement links TRBV12-3 or TRBV12-4 to TRBJ1-1; D gene unclear. The CDR3 is 13 amino acids. V was pared by 5 bases and J by 8 bases, with 15 bases between. The CDR3 region has the DNA TGTGCCAGCAGTCGTCGGACCCGACGGGAAGCTTTCTTT. It codes for CASSRRTRREAFF.

This sequence joins TRBV7-6 and TRBJ2-7; D uncertain. V lost 0 bases, J lost 3 bases, and 9 bases lay in between. Per germline, CDR1 SGHVS and CDR2 FNYEAQ. This CDR3 has 14 amino acids. The chain's CDR3 is CASSLAGFGYEQYF. The CDR3 region has the DNA TGTGCCAGCAGCTTAGCCGGGTTCGGCTACGAGCAGTACTTC.

The chain employs TRBV29-1 and TRBJ2-1; 11 bases are a match to TRBD2. The CDR3 is made up of 14 amino acids. The ends lost 4 bases at V and 7 bases at J; junction bases unmatched: 6. The germline V gene has CDR1 SQVTM and CDR2 ANQGSEA. CDR3 in DNA: TGCAGCGTTGGGGAACTAGCGGGAGCAAATGAGCAGTTCTTC. Its protein is CSVGELAGANEQFF.

This clonotype was seen a handful of times. The chain is built from TRBV21-1 and TRBJ2-5. TRBV21-1 is a known pseudogene. The CDR3 totals 14 residues. The CDR3 sequence is CASSKESNRETQYF. The CDR3 nucleotides read TGTGCCAGCAGCAAAGAGTCTAATCGGGAGACCCAGTACTTC.

The CDR3 DNA is TGCAGCGCCAGGAGAGGAGGGGCAGCGAGCTCCTACGAGCAGTACTTC. This gives the protein CSARRGGAASSYEQYF. The chain recombines TRBV29-1 with TRBJ2-7, with D tentatively TRBD2 (6 bases). This CDR3 has 16 amino acids. Germline assignment: CDR1 SQVTM and CDR2 ANQGSEA. V was cut by 7 bases and J by 0 bases, with 22 bases left in between.

The V gene is TRBV9, the J gene TRBJ2-7; D gene uncertain. Trimming removed 4 bases at V and 0 bases at J, with 11 bases between. Per germline, CDR1 SGDLS and CDR2 YYNGEE. The CDR3 is 14 residues long. The CDR3 region is CASSPRTDSYEQYF. In nucleotides, the CDR3 is TGTGCCAGCAGCCCAAGGACGGACTCCTACGAGCAGTACTTC.

This clonotype has only a few counts. The rearrangement links TRBV5-1 to TRBJ1-2; D gene ambiguous. CDR1 and CDR2 (germline): SGHRS, YFSETQ. The CDR3 has 15 amino acids. The V gene lost 0 bases and the J gene lost 5 bases, with 14 bases spanning the gap. The CDR3, as DNA: TGCGCCAGCAGCTTGGTCGGAGGTAGAGGGTATGGCTACACCTTC. Translating it yields CASSLVGGRGYGYTF.

This clonotype occurred a few times. The rearrangement links TRBV20-1 to TRBJ2-5, with D perhaps TRBD1 (5 bases). V was trimmed by 6 bases and J by 5 bases, leaving 13 bases between them. This CDR3 comprises 12 residues. Germline V gene sequence: CDR1 DFQATT, CDR2 SNEGSKA (reference sequence). In DNA, the CDR3 is TGCAGTGCGGCGTCCAAGGGGGAGACCCAGTACTTC. Translated, it gives CSAASKGETQYF.

The V gene is TRBV11-3, the J gene TRBJ2-6; a possible D gene is TRBD1 (5 bases). CDR3 length equals 16 residues. V lost 1 base to trimming and J lost 4 bases, with 11 bases between them. Germline V gene sequence: CDR1 SGHNT, CDR2 YENEEA. Here the CDR3 reads CASSLVGARGANVLTF. CDR3 coding DNA: TGTGCCAGCAGCTTAGTAGGGGCACGAGGGGCCAACGTCCTGACTTTC.

The chain combines TRBV11-3 with TRBJ2-5, with TRBD1 matching 12 bases. Unmatched junction bases numbered 6, after V lost 5 bases and J lost 5 bases. The length of the CDR3 is 15 residues. Germline V lookup: CDR1 SGHNT, CDR2 YENEEA. The CDR3 loop is CASSAGTGGGETQYF. CDR3 nucleotide sequence: TGTGCCAGCAGCGCCGGGACAGGGGGCGGGGAGACCCAGTACTTC.

The V call is TRBV11-3, the J call TRBJ2-4; no reliable D call. V was cut by 1 base and J by 0 bases, with 13 bases left in between. Germline V lookup: CDR1 SGHNT, CDR2 YENEEA. The CDR3 has 17 amino acids. The CDR3 sequence is CASSLAPYPLAKNIQYF. In DNA form, the CDR3 reads TGTGCCAGCAGCTTAGCCCCATATCCTTTAGCCAAAAACATTCAGTACTTC. Together with reference TRBV11-3 and TRBJ2-4, the CDR3 gives the full variable domain: EAGVVQSPRYKIIEKKQPVAFWCNPISGHNTLYWYLQNLGQGPELLIRYENEEAVDDSQLPKDRFSAERLKGVDSTLKIQPAELGDSAVYLCASSLAPYPLAKNIQYFGAGTRLSVL.

The V and J genes are TRBV13 and TRBJ1-1; 9 bases fit TRBD1. The CDR3 is 15 residues long. The germline gives CDR1 PRHDT, CDR2 FYEKMQ (reference sequence). V lost 5 bases, J lost 3 bases, and 7 bases stayed unmatched. CDR3 nucleotides: TGTGCCAGCAGCAACGGACAGGGGACGCACACTGAAGCTTTCTTT. It specifies CASSNGQGTHTEAFF.

In regard to this clonotype: The junction shows a germline mismatch at one end, possibly a read error. V usage is TRBV20-1 and J usage is TRBJ2-1; maybe TRBD2 (5 bases). The CDR3 sequence is 13 residues long. CDR1 is DFQATT, CDR2 SNEGSKA, per germline (reference sequence). The CDR3 DNA follows: TGCAGTGCGCACGACTACTCCTTCAATGAGCAGTTCTTC. Protein: CSAHDYSFNEQFF.

This clonotype has only a few counts. The chain carries TRBV29-1 and TRBJ2-5, with D possibly TRBD1 on 6 matching bases. CDR1 is SQVTM, CDR2 ANQGSEA, per germline. V was trimmed by 6 bases and J by 1 base, leaving 12 bases between them. The CDR3 has 13 amino acids. CDR3 region: CSVIWTVQETQYF. CDR3 bases: TGCAGCGTCATCTGGACAGTCCAAGAGACCCAGTACTTC.

The rearrangement joins TRBV7-3 to TRBJ1-6; D is uncertain. V lost 4 bases to trimming and J lost 3 bases, with 13 bases between them. This CDR3 contains 16 residues. Germline values: CDR1 SGHTA, CDR2 FQGTGA. The CDR3 reads CASSSPRPLYNSPLHF. DNA for the CDR3: TGTGCCAGCAGCTCCCCACGGCCCCTCTATAATTCACCCCTCCACTTT.

The V and J genes are TRBV7-6 and TRBJ2-1, with 14 bases aligning to TRBD2. Germline V gene lookup returns CDR1 SGHVS and CDR2 FNYEAQ. Trimming removed 5 bases from V and 0 bases from J; junction bases left unmatched: 9. The CDR3 loop spans 19 amino acids. The CDR3 nucleotides are TGTGCCAGCAGCCCCGGGACTAGCGGGAGTGGTAGCTCCTACAATGAGCAGTTCTTC. Amino acid sequence: CASSPGTSGSGSSYNEQFF.

This chain joins TRBV2 and TRBJ1-1, with D perhaps TRBD1 (5 bases). Germline V gene sequence: CDR1 SNHLY, CDR2 FYNNEI. With 3 bases removed from V and 0 bases from J, the gap between germline ends came to 11 bases. The CDR3 contains 15 residues. The CDR3 here is CASSEGGYLNTEAFF. CDR3 sequence (DNA): TGTGCCAGCAGTGAGGGGGGGTACCTGAACACTGAAGCTTTCTTT.

The chain carries TRBV29-1 and TRBJ2-1; 12 bases agree with TRBD2. Germline lookup yields CDR1 SQVTM and CDR2 ANQGSEA. The V gene end was trimmed by 1 base and the J gene end by 0 bases; junction bases not matched to a gene: 13. The CDR3 contains 20 residues. The CDR3 loop is CSVEVVPGLAGPSSYNEQFF. CDR3 coding DNA: TGCAGCGTTGAAGTAGTCCCGGGACTAGCGGGCCCGAGCTCCTACAATGAGCAGTTCTTC.